These T cell receptor beta chains were read from a single sample in a study of human T cells and chemical hapten exposure. MiXCR, applied by TCRdb to the RACE reads, yields one record per CDR3 protein. The sample contains approximately 41,000 distinct CDR3 sequences, around a tenth of which appear only once. The sequences come from whole blood, collected in connection with sensitization to the hapten diphenylcyclopropenone (DPC). Receptors originate from a man over 45 with alopecia areata. Some clones in this sample may be carry-over from other donors' samples. Each CDR3 is given with its conserved first and last residue. The D gene is left open where the match is weak. Rows may omit the clone size; those that give it use once, few, many or a size class.

abundance	d_gene	v_gene	j_gene	CDR3nt	CDR3aa
many	.	TRBV28	TRBJ2-7	TGTGCCACCACTCACGGGGTTCGTGTTTTCTACTACGAGCAGTACTTC	CATTHGVRVFYYEQYF
many	.	TRBV28	TRBJ2-7	TGTGCCAGCAGTCCCTCCGTGTGGAGTAGATACGAGCAGTACTTC	CASSPSVWSRYEQYF
many	.	TRBV7-9	TRBJ2-3	TGTGCCAGCAGCTCTAGGAGGCTAGCAGGAACAGATACGCAGTATTTT	CASSSRRLAGTDTQYF
.	.	TRBV12-3/TRBV12-4	TRBJ1-5	TGTGCCAGCAGTTTAGTCCATAATCAGCCCCAGCATTTT	CASSLVHNQPQHF
many	TRBD2	TRBV28	TRBJ2-3	TGTGCCAGCAGCCGCGAAACTAGCGTTACAGATACGCAGTATTTT	CASSRETSVTDTQYF
.	TRBD2	TRBV3-1	TRBJ2-1	TGTGCCAGCAGCCAAGGAGGGGGGACTAGCGGGAGAGTATACAATGAGCAGTTCTTC	CASSQGGGTSGRVYNEQFF
many	TRBD1	TRBV28	TRBJ1-6	TGTGCCAGCAGCCTCAAGACCGGGACAGGGAACTCACCCCTCCACTTT	CASSLKTGTGNSPLHF
many	.	TRBV12-3/TRBV12-4	TRBJ2-7	TGTGCCAGCAGCCCGGACAGTCACGAGCAGTACTTC	CASSPDSHEQYF
few	TRBD2	TRBV15	TRBJ2-2	TGTGCCACCAGCAGAGTAGCTAGCGGGAACACCGGGGAGCTGTTTTTT	CATSRVASGNTGELFF
many	TRBD2	TRBV28	TRBJ2-1	TGTGCCAGCAGGGACATAGCGGGAGGGGGGAATGAGCAGTTCTTC	CASRDIAGGGNEQFF
few	.	TRBV10-3	TRBJ2-3	TGTGCCATCAGTGCGTTTGGCCTGGACGGCACAGATACGCAGTATTTT	CAISAFGLDGTDTQYF
many	TRBD2	TRBV7-9	TRBJ2-1	TGTGCCAGCAGCTTAGCGCTCGGGAGGGCCTACAATGAGCAGTTCTTC	CASSLALGRAYNEQFF
many	TRBD2	TRBV2	TRBJ2-3	TGTGCCAGCAAGCGGGAGGACCTCACAGATACGCAGTATTTT	CASKREDLTDTQYF
.	.	TRBV19	TRBJ1-5	TGTGCCAGTAGTATATTTCTAAATAGCAATCAGCCCCAGCATTTT	CASSIFLNSNQPQHF
many	.	TRBV24-1	TRBJ2-1	TGTGCCACCAGTGAAGCAGGGAGCTCCTACAATGAGCAGTTCTTC	CATSEAGSSYNEQFF
.	TRBD2	TRBV12-5	TRBJ2-7	TGTGCTAGTTCGAAGGCTAGCGGAACCTACGAGCAGTACTTC	CASSKASGTYEQYF
.	.	TRBV20-1	TRBJ2-1	TGCAGTGCTAGAGTTGCTGGGACAGGGGTTGCGGGAGGGCCCCCGATCACATACAATGAGCAGTTCTTC	CSARVAGTGVAGGPPITYNEQFF
many	.	TRBV11-2	TRBJ2-1	TGTGCCAGCAGCTTAGCCTTGTACAATGAGCAGTTCTTC	CASSLALYNEQFF
.	TRBD2	TRBV7-2	TRBJ2-7	TGTGCCAGCAGCCCGAGTAGCGGGGGGGGCTACGAGCAGTACTTC	CASSPSSGGGYEQYF
many	.	TRBV29-1	TRBJ1-1	TGCAGCGTTGAAAAGGGGCAGGCTGAAGCTTTCTTT	CSVEKGQAEAFF
.	TRBD1	TRBV3-1	TRBJ1-2	TGTGCCAGCAGCCATGGGACAGGAAGAAACTATGGCTACACCTTC	CASSHGTGRNYGYTF
.	.	TRBV11-2	TRBJ2-1	TGTGCCAGCAGCTTACCGGGAGCTTACAATAAGCAGTTCTTC	CASSLPGAYNKQFF
many	.	TRBV28	TRBJ1-5	TGTGCCAGCAGTACAGGGCGACGCAATCAGCCCCAGCATTTT	CASSTGRRNQPQHF
.	.	TRBV19	TRBJ2-7	TGTGCCAGTAGTAAAGGCCAGGGGTGGTACGAGCAGTACTTC	CASSKGQGWYEQYF
many	.	TRBV29-1	TRBJ2-3	TGCAGCGTTGAGGGCAGCGGCACAGATACGCAGTATTTT	CSVEGSGTDTQYF
few	.	TRBV7-2	TRBJ2-6	TGTGCCAGCAGGGAATTCTCTGGGGCCAACGTCCTGACTTTC	CASREFSGANVLTF
.	.	TRBV7-2	TRBJ2-4	TGTGCCAGCAGCACGCGAAGTCAAAACATTCAGTACTTC	CASSTRSQNIQYF
.	.	TRBV10-3	TRBJ2-5	TGTGCCATCAGTTGGACCCCTCCCCAAGAGACCCAGTACTTC	CAISWTPPQETQYF
.	.	TRBV20-1	TRBJ2-1	TGCAGTGCTACGGGAGAATTCAATGAGCAGTTCTTC	CSATGEFNEQFF
few	.	TRBV28	TRBJ2-3	TGTGCCAGCAGTTTCTCAGATACGCAGTATTTT	CASSFSDTQYF
.	.	TRBV5-1	TRBJ2-7	TGCGCCAGCAGCTTAGGGGGGGCCAGCTCCTACGAGCAGTACTTC	CASSLGGASSYEQYF
.	TRBD2	TRBV7-9	TRBJ2-2	TGTGCCAGCAGCTCTGGACTAGCTCTGTTACCCGGGGAGCTGTTTTTT	CASSSGLALLPGELFF
few	.	TRBV28	TRBJ1-2	TGTGCCAGCAGCTCGGGTGTTGACTATGGCTACACCTTC	CASSSGVDYGYTF
.	TRBD1	TRBV6-1	TRBJ2-7	TGTGCCAGCAATTCGCCGGGACAGGGGACGTACGAGCAGTACTTC	CASNSPGQGTYEQYF
many	.	TRBV18	TRBJ2-2	TGTGCCAGCTCAGAGGACGGCGCGAACACCGGGGAGCTGTTTTTT	CASSEDGANTGELFF
.	.	TRBV20-1	TRBJ1-6	TGCAGTGCCCGGGACAACGACGACTCACCCCTCCACTTT	CSARDNDDSPLHF
many	TRBD2	TRBV20-1	TRBJ2-3	TGCAGTGCTAGACCGACTAGCGTCTATACGCAGTATTTT	CSARPTSVYTQYF
few	.	TRBV7-2	TRBJ1-1	TGTGCCAGCAGCTTTTTACAGGGCACTGAAGCTTTCTTT	CASSFLQGTEAFF
few	.	TRBV29-1	TRBJ2-7	TGCAGCGTTGAAGATCTCGGGGGGCGCTTGCAGTACTTC	CSVEDLGGRLQYF
few	.	TRBV3-1	TRBJ1-2	TGTGCCAGCAGCCAAGATACAGGGATCTATGGCTACACCTTC	CASSQDTGIYGYTF